This TCR beta chain was sequenced for a study of early T cells in non-severe SARS-CoV-2 infection. Study summary: Chains were unpaired, as sequencing was done on bulk RNA from unsorted whole blood.

In TCRdb, the 5' RACE reads were re-called with MiXCR into one record per CDR3 protein. The sample carries around 52,000 distinct CDR3 sequences, roughly an eighth recorded once. This clonotype has a count of ten or more. This CDR3 region has 16 residues. With 2 bases clipped from V and 4 bases from J, the junction kept 7 bases outside the gene matches. The germline V gene encodes CDR1 MNHNY and CDR2 SVGAGI (reference sequence). The rearrangement uses TRBV6-6 and TRBJ1-1; 10 bases are a match to TRBD1. The origin of this receptor is an adult who was a healthcare worker with PCR-confirmed SARS-CoV-2 infection or an uninfected control (not recorded which). Input material: whole blood. The CDR3, as DNA: TGTGCCAGCAGTTACGCCGACAGGGGGCTAGGCACTGAAGCTTTCTTT. Its translation: CASSYADRGLGTEAFF.